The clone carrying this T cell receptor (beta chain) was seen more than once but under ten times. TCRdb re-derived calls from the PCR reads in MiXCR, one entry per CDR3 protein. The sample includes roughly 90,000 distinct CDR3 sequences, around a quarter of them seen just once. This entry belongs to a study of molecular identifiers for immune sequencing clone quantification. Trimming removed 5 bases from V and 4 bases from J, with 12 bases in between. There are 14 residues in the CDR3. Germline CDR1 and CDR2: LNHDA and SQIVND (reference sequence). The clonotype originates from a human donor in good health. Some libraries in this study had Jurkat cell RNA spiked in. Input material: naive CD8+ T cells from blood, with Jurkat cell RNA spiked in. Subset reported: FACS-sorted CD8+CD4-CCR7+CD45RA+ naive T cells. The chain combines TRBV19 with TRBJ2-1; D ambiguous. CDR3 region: CASSVTVTYNEQFF. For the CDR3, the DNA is TGTGCCAGTAGTGTGACCGTTACGTACAATGAGCAGTTCTTC.